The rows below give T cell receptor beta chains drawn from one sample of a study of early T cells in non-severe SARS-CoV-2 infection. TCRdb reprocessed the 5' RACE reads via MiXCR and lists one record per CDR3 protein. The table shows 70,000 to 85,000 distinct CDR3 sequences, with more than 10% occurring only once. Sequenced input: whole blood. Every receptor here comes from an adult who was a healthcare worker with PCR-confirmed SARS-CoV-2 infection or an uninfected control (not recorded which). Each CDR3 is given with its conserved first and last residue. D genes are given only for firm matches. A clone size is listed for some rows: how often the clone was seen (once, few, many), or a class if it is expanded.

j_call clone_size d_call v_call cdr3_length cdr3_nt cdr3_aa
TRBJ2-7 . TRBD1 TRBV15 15 TGTGCCACCAGCAGAGCAGGGGACAGGGACTACGAGCAGTACTTC CATSRAGDRDYEQYF
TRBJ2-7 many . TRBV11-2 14 TGTGCCAGCAGCCCACTTACTTCCCGGGGGGAGCAGTACTTC CASSPLTSRGEQYF
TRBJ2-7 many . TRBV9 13 TGTGCCAGCAGCGGGCCCAGCTCCTACGAGCAGTACTTC CASSGPSSYEQYF
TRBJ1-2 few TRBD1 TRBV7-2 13 TGTGCCAGCAGCTTAGCCCGGACAGGAGGCTACACCTTC CASSLARTGGYTF
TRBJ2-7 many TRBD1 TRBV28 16 TGTGCCAGCAGTTTGCCGCGGACAGGGAATTCCTACGAGCAGTACTTC CASSLPRTGNSYEQYF
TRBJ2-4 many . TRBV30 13 TGTGCCTGGAGTGTAGGGACTGGGGTAATTCAGTACTTC CAWSVGTGVIQYF
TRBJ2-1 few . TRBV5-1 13 TGCGCCAGCAGGTCGGCCGAGGAGAGTGAGCAGTTCTTC CASRSAEESEQFF
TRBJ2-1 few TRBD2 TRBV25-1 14 TGTGCCAGCAGTGAACTAGCGGGGGCGAATGAGCAGTTCTTC CASSELAGANEQFF
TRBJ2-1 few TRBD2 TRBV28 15 TGTGCCAGCAGACCTAGCGGGAGTATGTACAATGAGCAGTTCTTC CASRPSGSMYNEQFF
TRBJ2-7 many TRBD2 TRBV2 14 TGTGCCAGCAGTTCTAGCGGGCTGGCCTACGAGCAGTACTTC CASSSSGLAYEQYF
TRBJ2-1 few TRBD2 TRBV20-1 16 TGCAGTGCTAGGGACCCGGGACTAGCGGGAGGCAATGAGCAGTTCTTC CSARDPGLAGGNEQFF
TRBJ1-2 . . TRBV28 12 TGTGCCAGCAGTAAGATAGGCTATGGCTACACCTTC CASSKIGYGYTF
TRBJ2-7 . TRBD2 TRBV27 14 TGTGCCAGCAGTTTCGACAGCGGGGCCTACGAGCAGTACTTC CASSFDSGAYEQYF
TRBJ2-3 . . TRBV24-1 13 TGTGCCACTCGGCGTAGCGGCCTGGTTACGCAGTATTTT CATRRSGLVTQYF
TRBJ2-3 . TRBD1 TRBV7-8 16 TGTGCCAGCAGCACTCGACAGGGGGGGAAGACAGATACGCAGTATTTT CASSTRQGGKTDTQYF
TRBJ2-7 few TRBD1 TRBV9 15 TGTGCCAGCAGCGTAGGGACAGGGGACTCCTACGAGCAGTACTTC CASSVGTGDSYEQYF
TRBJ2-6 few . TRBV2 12 TGTGCCAGCACGGGAGGGGCCAACGTCCTGACTTTC CASTGGANVLTF